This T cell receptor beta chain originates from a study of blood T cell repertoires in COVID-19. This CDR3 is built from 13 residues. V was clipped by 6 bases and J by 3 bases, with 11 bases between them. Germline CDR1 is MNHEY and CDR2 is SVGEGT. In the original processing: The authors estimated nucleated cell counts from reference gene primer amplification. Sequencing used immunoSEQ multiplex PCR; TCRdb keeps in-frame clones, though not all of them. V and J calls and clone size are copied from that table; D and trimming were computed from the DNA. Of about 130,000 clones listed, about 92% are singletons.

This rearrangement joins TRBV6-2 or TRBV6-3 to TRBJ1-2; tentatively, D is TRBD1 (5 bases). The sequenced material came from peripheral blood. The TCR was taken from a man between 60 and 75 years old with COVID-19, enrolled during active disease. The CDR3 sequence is CASSGGTDYGYTF. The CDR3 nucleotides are TGTGCCAGCAGCGGAGGGACGGACTATGGCTACACCTTC.